This entry features one T cell receptor beta chain sequence. Its antigen remains unknown. V gave up 5 bases and J gave up 8 bases; unmatched junction bases: 15. CDR3 size: 17 residues. CDR1 is MNHEY and CDR2 is SMNVEV in the germline V gene (reference sequence). This specimen belongs to a study of cytomegalovirus exposure and HLA in healthy donors. Study in general: Among about 179 million T cells, an earlier analysis found 90 million to 130 million unique TCR beta sequences.

The PCR ran on 60 Vbeta and 13 Jbeta primers. The protocol was immunoSEQ multiplex PCR, while the TCRdb copy is restricted to in-frame clones and leaves out a portion. Here the sample spans about 190,000 clones, approximately 86% being singletons. The study's findings and limits: Most observed TCR sequences were rare, whereas some public TCRs were detected in many donors. Some TCR beta chains (164 of them) were listed as cytomegalovirus-associated. Previous analysis showed most TCR beta V segments were productive about 90% or about 30% of the time.

This receptor was identified in a woman between 18 and 29 years old in good health and CMV-seronegative. The V call is TRBV27, the J call TRBJ1-2, with 12 positions matching TRBD1. Sequencing was carried out using PBMCs. The CDR3, as DNA: TGTGCCAGCAGTCCTGGGACAGGGGGCCTCGTTAAGGGAGGCTACACCTTC. The encoded protein is CASSPGTGGLVKGGYTF.